This T cell receptor beta chain was identified in a study of blood T cell repertoires in COVID-19 (dated by TCRdb to about 2020). For the study in its entirety: Samples from collaborators originated in the United States, Italy and Spain and spanned both the acute and convalescent phases of COVID-19. The repertoires were released in a freely available public database intended as a resource for research on the immune response to SARS-CoV-2. The sample metadata nearly always contained a de-identified subject ID, COVID-19 status, age in years and sex. Where available, HLA class I and class II types were taken from metadata supplied by the sample provider and were not determined by assay-based typing. The dataset comprised deeply sampled blood TCRbeta repertoires from subjects exposed to, actively infected with, or recovered from COVID-19. The material from the prospective study consisted of cDNA or gDNA derived from T cells, B-cell-depleted T cells, or PBMCs. The samples were drawn from the first 160 participants of the ongoing ImmuneRACE study and from some 1,300 subjects provided by 6 global collaborators. General conclusions and limits of the study: The quantity of clinical and demographic metadata differed by source and by participant and was supplied without curation.

The immunoSEQ Assay, a bias-controlled multiplex PCR, was used to amplify TCRbeta CDR3 regions from genomic DNA. In the paper's pipeline: Within the assay, amplification of reference gene primers was used to estimate how many nucleated cells each sample contained. To quantify the absolute abundance of each unique TCRbeta CDR3 rearrangement, sequence reads were collapsed and filtered. Productive Simpson clonality was computed per sample as the square root of Simpson's diversity index over productive rearrangements. In its TCRdb copy, this immuneACCESS table keeps in-frame sequences only and misses some clones. Where compared with another copy, unresolved V genes explain less than half of these, and the others have no known cause. The V and J calls and clone size come from that table; D and trimming were worked out from the DNA. A total of 120,000 or so clones appear in this sample, about 80% of them only once. The ten largest clones add up to 3% to 4% of the sample.

Collaborating institutions collected whole blood in K2EDTA tubes following their own protocols. For TCRbeta analysis, collaborators shipped samples in one of three forms: frozen whole blood, isolated PBMCs, or DNA extracted from either of those sample types. Worth noting for this clone: This clone's antigen is unknown. Nothing much larger sits one base from this clone, and base qualities are not available.

V loses 4 bases at its end and J loses 0 bases; junction bases beyond the gene matches: 4. The CDR3 runs 16 residues from the cysteine to the phenylalanine. Kept here is only the CDR3 DNA, which spans 48 bases and is read in frame from base 1. The germline V gene encodes CDR1 MGHRA and CDR2 YSYEKL. This clonotype was obtained from a woman aged 80 or older with acute or convalescent COVID-19. This chain joins TRBV4-1 to TRBJ1-3; the junction holds 9 bases that match TRBD1. The sample consisted of peripheral blood. At the DNA level, the sequence is TGCGCCAGCAGCCCGGGACAGGGTTACTCTGGAAACACCATATATTTT. The translation is CASSPGQGYSGNTIYF.